Presented here are 16 T cell receptor beta chains from one specimen sequenced in a study of PD-L1 blockade in urothelial cancer (dated by TCRdb to 2017 to 2019). The sample's time point label, in plain terms: pretreatment peripheral blood. The library came from the immunoSEQ multiplex PCR assay. TCRdb's version of the immuneACCESS table is confined to in-frame rearrangements and falls short of the full clone set. An unresolved V gene accounts for under half of the shortfall where checked; the remainder is of unknown origin. The sample table records around 57,000 clones; 80% to 90% of these occur just once. The ten largest clones take up over 1.5% of the sample. The source was PBMCs, collected around atezolizumab (anti-PD-L1) treatment. The receptors originated from a man aged 70 or older with urothelial cancer.

The V and J genes are TRBV4-3 and TRBJ2-1, with D hard to call. From germline, CDR1 is LGHNA and CDR2 YSLEER. Deletions cut 3 bases from V and 8 bases from J, with 11 bases between. The CDR3 runs 13 residues. The CDR3 sequence: CASSHSRIDEQFF. The CDR3 DNA sequence: TGCGCCAGCAGCCATTCCCGTATCGATGAGCAGTTCTTC.

The chain is built from TRBV27 and TRBJ2-2; TRBD2 might be the D (5 bases). CDR1 and CDR2 from the germline V gene are MNHEY and SMNVEV (reference sequence). This CDR3 is built from 13 residues. Trimming removed 3 bases at V and 6 bases at J, with 8 bases between. CDR3 in amino acids: CASSFSGSGELFF. CDR3 in DNA: TGTGCCAGCAGTTTCTCGGGGTCCGGGGAGCTGTTTTTT.

The chain couples TRBV11-3 to TRBJ2-1, with 7 bases identical to TRBD2. There are 14 residues in the CDR3. V dropped 3 bases and J dropped 8; count of bases not matched to a gene: 7. CDR1 and CDR2 from the germline V gene are SGHNT and YENEEA. CDR3 amino acids: CASSLGGRGDEQFF. CDR3 DNA sequence: TGTGCCAGCAGCTTGGGCGGGAGAGGGGATGAGCAGTTCTTC. Drawing the rest from reference TRBV11-3 and TRBJ2-1, the complete variable domain is EAGVVQSPRYKIIEKKQPVAFWCNPISGHNTLYWYLQNLGQGPELLIRYENEEAVDDSQLPKDRFSAERLKGVDSTLKIQPAELGDSAVYLCASSLGGRGDEQFFGPGTRLTVL.

V usage is TRBV10-2 and J usage is TRBJ2-2, with 11 bases identical to TRBD2. Losses at the gene ends were 4 bases for V and 1 base for J; bases not matched to a gene: 2. Germline V lookup: CDR1 WSHSY, CDR2 SAAADI. There are 16 residues in the CDR3. The chain's CDR3 is CASSVGTSGNTGELFF. The CDR3 DNA follows: TGCGCCAGCAGTGTCGGGACTAGCGGGAACACCGGGGAGCTGTTTTTT.

In this sample, this clone turned up a few times. The J gene is TRBJ1-3, the V gene TRBV19, with unresolved D. Trimming left V 5 bases short and J 4 bases short, with 6 bases between. CDR3 size: 12 residues. The germline V gene has CDR1 LNHDA and CDR2 SQIVND (reference sequence). The chain's CDR3 is CASSFQGNTIYF. The CDR3 DNA is TGTGCCAGTAGTTTCCAAGGAAACACCATATATTTT.

The chain links TRBV7-9 to TRBJ1-2, with D possibly matching TRBD1 (5 bases). The CDR3 covers 14 residues. CDR1 SEHNR and CDR2 FQNEAQ come from the germline V gene (reference sequence). V lost 3 bases to trimming and J lost 2 bases, with 10 bases between them. For the CDR3, the DNA is TGTGCCAGCAGCTTGGGGCAGCCCAACTATGGCTACACCTTC. This encodes CASSLGQPNYGYTF.

J is TRBJ2-7 and V is TRBV11-3, with 7 bases identical to TRBD1. V trimming: 5 bases; J trimming: 7 bases; junction bases outside the gene matches: 11. The CDR3 has 14 residues. CDR1 SGHNT and CDR2 YENEEA come from the germline V gene. The CDR3 DNA reads TGTGCCAGCAGCCCTCGACAGGGAAGAGTGGAGCAGTACTTC. Translation gives CASSPRQGRVEQYF.

The chain couples TRBV6-4 to TRBJ1-5; D is perhaps TRBD1 (6 bases). V shed 6 bases and J shed 3 bases, with 9 bases lying between them. The CDR3 is made up of 13 amino acids. Germline values: CDR1 MRHNA, CDR2 SNTAGT. CDR3 DNA sequence: TGTGCCAGCAGCCCAGGGGCCAATCAGCCCCAGCATTTT. It is translated as CASSPGANQPQHF.

This chain connects TRBV13 to TRBJ2-2; 9 bases fit TRBD2. V gave up 5 bases and J gave up 4 bases; unmatched junction bases: 8. The CDR3 runs to 16 residues. Germline V gene sequence: CDR1 PRHDT, CDR2 FYEKMQ (reference sequence). The CDR3 loop reads CASSTRIAGVTGELFF. The CDR3, as DNA: TGTGCCAGCAGCACCCGGATAGCGGGAGTCACCGGGGAGCTGTTTTTT. Together with reference TRBV13 and TRBJ2-2, the CDR3 gives the full variable domain: AAGVIQSPRHLIKEKRETATLKCYPIPRHDTVYWYQQGPGQDPQFLISFYEKMQSDKGSIPDRFSAQQFSDYHSELNMSSLELGDSALYFCASSTRIAGVTGELFFGEGSRLTVL.

The CDR3 region is CATYFLDSRLEQYF. Here the CDR3 DNA reads TGTGCCACCTATTTCCTAGACAGCCGGCTCGAGCAGTACTTC. The V gene is TRBV6-1, the J gene TRBJ2-7; TRBD1 might be the D (5 bases). The CDR3 loop spans 14 amino acids. Germline loops: CDR1 MNHNS, CDR2 SASEGT. The V end was cut by 10 bases, the J end by 6 bases, with 22 bases between.

V gene TRBV27 combines with J gene TRBJ1-5, with 10 positions matching TRBD1. Germline V gives CDR1 MNHEY, CDR2 SMNVEV (reference sequence). The junction had 4 bases not matched to a gene; V was cut back by 0 bases and J by 2 bases. The CDR3 contains 17 residues. The CDR3 here is CASSLSGTGVGNQPQHF. The CDR3 coding sequence is TGTGCCAGCAGTTTATCCGGGACAGGGGTGGGCAATCAGCCCCAGCATTTT.

The chain combines TRBV27 with TRBJ1-3; D uncertain. This CDR3 has 13 amino acids. V was trimmed by 5 bases and J by 3 bases, leaving 8 bases between them. Germline V lookup: CDR1 MNHEY, CDR2 SMNVEV (reference sequence). CDR3 sequence reads: CASSVNGGNTIYF. The DNA for the CDR3 is TGTGCCAGCAGTGTGAACGGTGGAAACACCATATATTTT.

The chain combines TRBV4-1 with TRBJ2-1, with 12 bases identical to TRBD1. In germline, CDR1 is MGHRA, CDR2 YSYEKL. The CDR3 length is 14 residues. V lost 3 bases to trimming and J lost 8 bases; unmatched junction nucleotides: 2. CDR3 sequence (DNA): TGCGCCAGCAGCCAGGGACAGGGGGCGGATGAGCAGTTCTTC. Its translation is CASSQGQGADEQFF.

In this sample, this clone turned up once. The chain is built from TRBV7-2 and TRBJ2-7; TRBD2 agrees at 7 bases. CDR1 is SGHTA and CDR2 is FQGNSA in the germline V gene. This CDR3 is built from 13 residues. The trim removed 1 base at V and 7 bases at J, leaving 4 bases unmatched. CDR3 sequence (DNA): TGTGCCAGCAGCTTAGGACTAGCTCGGGAGCAGTACTTC. It codes for CASSLGLAREQYF.

J is TRBJ2-1 and V is TRBV7-6, with D perhaps TRBD1 (6 bases). Trimming stripped 2 bases from V and 3 bases from J, with 14 bases between. This CDR3 has 16 amino acids. The germline CDR1 and CDR2 sequences are SGHVS and FNYEAQ. In nucleotides, the CDR3 is TGTGCCAGCAGCTTAAGGCCCGGGACAAACTACAATGAGCAGTTCTTC. Translation gives CASSLRPGTNYNEQFF.

The V gene is TRBV7-9, the J gene TRBJ2-7; no definite D call. Deletions cut 4 bases from V and 5 bases from J, with 9 bases between. The V gene's germline CDR1 is SEHNR and CDR2 FQNEAQ (reference sequence). This CDR3 region has 12 residues. The DNA of the CDR3 is TGTGCCAGCAGCTCGAGGTCCCACGAGCAGTACTTC. Translated: CASSSRSHEQYF.